This T cell receptor (beta chain) comes out of a study of T-cell memory formation after mild COVID-19. TCRdb re-called the 5' RACE reads with MiXCR, one entry per CDR3 protein. The sample includes approximately 44,000 distinct CDR3 sequences, roughly 7.2% of them seen just once. Only a few counts were recorded for this clonotype. This CDR3 is 13 amino acids long. Trimming pared 5 bases from V and 3 bases from J, leaving 7 bases between. CDR1 is MNHEY and CDR2 is SVGEGT in the germline V gene. The chain is built from TRBV6-2 or TRBV6-3 and TRBJ2-2, with no clear D. This TCR was sampled from a man aged 18-30 years who had mild COVID-19 (a few samples of this study predate the infection). Cell type and time point are not known. The source material was PBMCs or a T cell subset sorted from them (not recorded which). CDR3 coding DNA: TGTGCCAGCAGTCCGGGTGACACCGGGGAGCTGTTTTTT. Encoded protein: CASSPGDTGELFF.